The TCR beta chain under discussion was sequenced for a study of blood T cell repertoires in COVID-19. Background on the study: Acute and convalescent COVID-19 specimens originated in the United States, Italy and Spain. Sources were T cells, B-cell-depleted T cells, or PBMCs; the material itself was cDNA or gDNA.

Authors' methods: Amplification of reference gene primers was used by the study to estimate nucleated cell counts. Data came from immunoSEQ multiplex PCR; TCRdb stores just in-frame clones and leaves some out. V, J and clone size were drawn from that table, and D and trimming were deduced from the DNA. The sample comprises some 15,000 clones, less than 80% of which are singletons, and around 32% rests with the top ten. Germline V gives CDR1 SGHRS, CDR2 YFSETQ. The CDR3 spans 15 residues. Trimming removed 1 base from V and 2 bases from J, with 13 bases in between. The TCR comes from a man in his 70s with active or convalescent COVID-19. Sequencing used peripheral blood. The chain carries TRBV5-1 and TRBJ2-7; a weak D match, TRBD1 (6 bases). The CDR3 coding sequence is TGCGCCAGCAGCTTGCTCCAGGGGTTACCCTACGAGCAGTACTTC. This translates into CASSLLQGLPYEQYF.